This passage covers 22 T cell receptor beta chains from one sample sequenced in a study of vaccination and CD4 T cells after COVID-19 (dated 2022 in TCRdb). The method behind the library was PCR. TCRdb shows the sequencer as Illumina iSeq 100. DNA from cultured CD4+ T cells underwent TCR sequencing with the Oncomine TCR Beta short-read assay at the Johns Hopkins FTIC core. Using fastp trimming at Q25 and MiXCR clonotype assembly, TCRdb reanalyzed the public sequencing data and kept in-frame beta chains. For every CDR3 protein sequence, its rows merge into one entry that carries the most common genes and DNA. This sample lists tens of thousands of distinct CDR3 sequences; approximately 57% were detected once. In total, the top ten clones hold 13% of the sample. This specimen's treatment or condition label, interpreted: approximately nine-day PBMC culture with coronavirus spike peptide pools or control peptides (ViraFEST assay).

No antigen has been identified for these receptors. This sample comprised CD4+ T cells from blood, cultured in vitro, obtained after SARS-CoV-2 vaccination. The receptors stem from a human donor who received a COVID-19 vaccine.

V usage is TRBV29-1 and J usage is TRBJ1-1; no reliable D call. The length of the CDR3 is 12 residues. Between the trimmed V and J ends, which lost 4 bases and 5 bases, there was a span of 11 bases. The germline gives CDR1 SQVTM, CDR2 ANQGSEA. The CDR3 nucleotides are TGCAGCGTTGTCGACCCGGGGACTGAAGCTTTCTTT. It codes for CSVVDPGTEAFF.

The chain employs TRBV2 and TRBJ1-6, with 10 bases aligning to TRBD1. Unmatched junction bases numbered 4, after V lost 5 bases and J lost 9 bases. Germline V CDR1 and CDR2: SNHLY, FYNNEI. CDR3 length: 14 residues. The CDR3 reads CASSRQGAGSPLHF. CDR3 DNA: TGTGCCAGCAGTCGACAGGGGGCGGGTTCACCCCTCCACTTT.

This chain links TRBV12-3 or TRBV12-4 with TRBJ2-3; D may match TRBD1 or TRBD2 (6 bases each). V was trimmed by 7 bases and J by 6 bases, leaving 20 bases between them. CDR3 length equals 15 residues. The CDR3 nucleotides read TGTGCCAGCAAGATCCTTGGGGGGCCAAGGGATACGCAGTATTTT. Its protein product is CASKILGGPRDTQYF.

The chain has TRBV7-2 and TRBJ1-4, with 7 bases matching TRBD1. The length of the CDR3 is 16 residues. V dropped 2 bases and J dropped 3; count of bases not matched to a gene: 6. Per the germline V gene, CDR1 is SGHTA and CDR2 is FQGNSA. The CDR3 here is CASSLNRGRANEKLFF. The CDR3 bases are TGTGCCAGCAGCTTAAATAGGGGGCGGGCTAATGAAAAACTGTTTTTT.

This clonotype has only a few counts. The chain links TRBV20-1 to TRBJ1-1, with D maybe TRBD1 (5 bases). Germline V gene lookup returns CDR1 DFQATT and CDR2 SNEGSKA (reference sequence). CDR3 length: 13 amino acids. Trimming shortened V by 0 bases and J by 1 base, and 6 bases separated the two germline ends. CDR3 DNA sequence: TGCAGTGCTAGAGACGACAGGAACACTGAAGCTTTCTTT. Residues: CSARDDRNTEAFF.

The rearrangement links TRBV12-3 or TRBV12-4 to TRBJ1-1; D remains ambiguous. The CDR3 is 15 amino acids. Trimming cost V 0 bases and J 7 bases, with 15 bases left between them. For the CDR3, the DNA is TGTGCCAGCAGTTTAGCGGGCCTCTGGGATCTTGAAGCTTTCTTT. It is translated as CASSLAGLWDLEAFF.

The J gene is TRBJ2-3, the V gene TRBV6-1; weak D call: TRBD1 (5 bases). Germline V gene data show CDR1 as MNHNS and CDR2 as SASEGT. This CDR3 is 14 amino acids long. The germline V and J ends were trimmed by 7 bases and 0 bases, with 11 bases remaining between them. CDR3 protein: CASKTAVSTDTQYF. The CDR3 nucleotides read TGTGCCAGCAAGACAGCCGTAAGCACAGATACGCAGTATTTT.

The chain couples TRBV6-2 or TRBV6-3 to TRBJ1-2; 9 bases agree with TRBD1. The CDR3 totals 17 residues. Per the germline V gene, CDR1 is MNHEY and CDR2 is SVGEGT. Losses at the gene ends were 5 bases for V and 2 bases for J; bases not matched to a gene: 12. The DNA for the CDR3 is TGTGCCAGCAGTAAACCGGGACAGGGAACTATGAACTATGGCTACACCTTC. Its protein product is CASSKPGQGTMNYGYTF.

The rearrangement joins TRBV7-2 to TRBJ2-1; 8 nucleotides match TRBD2. Germline V CDR1 and CDR2: SGHTA, FQGNSA. The V gene end was trimmed by 5 bases and the J gene end by 6 bases; junction bases not matched to a gene: 12. This CDR3 comprises 16 residues. The CDR3 sequence: CASSPADRGGRNEQFF. CDR3 nucleotides: TGTGCCAGCAGCCCCGCGGATCGGGGGGGCCGCAATGAGCAGTTCTTC.

Only a few counts were recorded for this clonotype. This rearrangement joins TRBV5-4 to TRBJ1-2, with D maybe TRBD1 (6 bases). Per germline, CDR1 SGHNT and CDR2 YYREEE (reference sequence). V dropped 7 bases and J dropped 4 bases, with 17 bases sitting between them. The CDR3 covers 14 residues. The CDR3 loop is CASRPWSGVYGYTF. The DNA of the CDR3 is TGTGCCAGCCGACCGTGGTCAGGGGTCTATGGCTACACCTTC.

The chain has TRBV2 and TRBJ1-6; D is unresolved. The length of the CDR3 is 15 residues. V dropped 2 bases and J dropped 7 bases, with 12 bases sitting between them. Germline CDR1 SNHLY, CDR2 FYNNEI. This chain's CDR3 is CASSETAGLNSPLHF. The CDR3 DNA reads TGTGCCAGCAGTGAAACTGCGGGGTTGAATTCACCCCTCCACTTT.

The chain recombines TRBV2 with TRBJ1-5; no clear D gene. Per germline, CDR1 SNHLY and CDR2 FYNNEI. V was shortened by 2 bases and J by 0 bases, with 23 bases between the two germline ends. The CDR3 is 20 residues long. CDR3 loop: CASSERWAARDIYSNQPQHF. The CDR3 nucleotides read TGTGCCAGCAGTGAAAGGTGGGCAGCCCGTGACATCTATAGCAATCAGCCCCAGCATTTT.

In the case of this clonotype: Germline and junction disagree at one end, which may indicate a read error. The chain uses TRBV7-8 and TRBJ2-3; the D gene is possibly TRBD1 (5 bases). The CDR3 is made up of 16 amino acids. Germline assignment: CDR1 SGHVS and CDR2 FQNEAQ. CDR3 DNA sequence: TGTGCCAGCAGCTTAATAGTGTCCTTAAGCACAGGTACGCAGTATTTT. Residues: CASSLIVSLSTGTQYF.

The chain is built from TRBV6-1 and TRBJ1-1; TRBD1 aligns across 7 bases. Germline trimming cut 8 bases from V and 1 base from J; bases unmatched to any gene: 7. The germline gives CDR1 MNHNS, CDR2 SASEGT. The length of the CDR3 is 14 residues. The DNA of the CDR3 is TGTGCCAGCTTCTCCGGGACAGCGAACACTGAAGCTTTCTTT. Amino acids: CASFSGTANTEAFF.

This clonotype has a single count. Here the CDR3 reads CASSQGQGLAGGIKYNEQFF. CDR3 bases: TGTGCCAGCAGCCAGGGACAGGGATTAGCGGGGGGAATAAAGTACAATGAGCAGTTCTTC. This chain connects TRBV7-8 to TRBJ2-1, with D possibly matching TRBD2 (10 bases). Germline V gene data show CDR1 as SGHVS and CDR2 as FQNEAQ. Trimming took off 5 bases at V and 4 bases at J, with 30 bases between the two ends. The CDR3 sequence is 20 residues long.

J is TRBJ2-3 and V is TRBV20-1; 10 bases match TRBD2. Trimming at V came to 2 bases and at J to 0 bases, leaving 2 bases not matched to a gene. There are 15 residues in the CDR3. Germline lookup yields CDR1 DFQATT and CDR2 SNEGSKA (reference sequence). CDR3 sequence (DNA): TGCAGTGCTAGAAGAGCGGGGGGGAGCACAGATACGCAGTATTTT. It encodes CSARRAGGSTDTQYF.

This clonotype was recorded only once. The V call is TRBV4-2, the J call TRBJ1-2; 7 bases match TRBD1. Per the germline V gene, CDR1 is LGHNA and CDR2 is YNFKEQ. Trimming at V came to 4 bases and at J to 4 bases, leaving 9 bases not matched to a gene. This CDR3 has 15 amino acids. CDR3 DNA: TGTGCCAGCAGCCGAACCGGGACAGAGATCTATGGCTACACCTTC. It encodes CASSRTGTEIYGYTF.

The chain employs TRBV20-1 and TRBJ2-5, with a weak D call TRBD2 (5 bases). The V and J ends lost 5 bases and 7 bases respectively, with 17 bases between them. The CDR3 is 13 amino acids. CDR1 and CDR2 (germline): DFQATT, SNEGSKA (reference sequence). The CDR3 loop reads CSARRTRDGTQYF. In DNA, the CDR3 is TGCAGTGCTCGGAGGACCCGCGATGGGACCCAGTACTTC.

The chain is built from TRBV6-1 and TRBJ2-3; D tentatively reads TRBD1 or TRBD2 (5 bases each). With 6 bases removed from V and 8 bases from J, the gap between germline ends came to 18 bases. Germline V gene sequence: CDR1 MNHNS, CDR2 SASEGT. The CDR3 length is 14 residues. The CDR3 reads CASSRGAPSGTQYF. In nucleotides, the CDR3 is TGTGCCAGCAGCCGAGGGGCTCCATCCGGTACGCAGTATTTT.

V is TRBV21-1 and J is TRBJ2-5; the table's D gene call, TRBD1, was not cross checked with the DNA. TRBV21-1 is classified as a pseudogene. This CDR3 comprises 16 residues. The CDR3 nucleotides read TGTGCCAGCAGCAAAGCCCCTGCGGGGGGGCGAGAGACCCAGTACTTC. It encodes CASSKAPAGGRETQYF.

This rearrangement joins TRBV20-1 to TRBJ2-5; TRBD2 matches at 10 bases. J was trimmed by 4 bases and V by 6 bases; bases with no gene match: 5. The CDR3 consists of 13 residues. Germline V CDR1 and CDR2: DFQATT, SNEGSKA (reference sequence). The CDR3 reads CSAILAGAETQYF. CDR3 nucleotide sequence: TGCAGTGCCATCCTAGCGGGGGCAGAGACCCAGTACTTC.

This clonotype was counted between two and nine times. The chain recombines TRBV29-1 with TRBJ1-2, with 8 positions matching TRBD1. The CDR3 contains 13 residues. Germline V gene data show CDR1 as SQVTM and CDR2 as ANQGSEA. The ends lost 6 bases at V and 3 bases at J; junction bases unmatched: 6. The chain's CDR3 is CSVALTGDYGYTF. In nucleotides, the CDR3 is TGCAGCGTCGCACTGACAGGGGACTATGGCTACACCTTC.